These 24 T cell receptor beta chains originate from one sample sequenced in a study of blood T cell repertoires in COVID-19. This table comes from immunoSEQ multiplex PCR, and its TCRdb copy is limited to in-frame clones, with some not included. The sample consists of under 100,000 clones, 80% of them appearing once. Sequenced material: peripheral blood. Every receptor here comes from a woman between 40 and 50 years old with active or convalescent COVID-19.

The rearrangement uses TRBV6-5 and TRBJ2-3; D perhaps matches TRBD2 (5 bases). Germline CDR1 MNHEY, CDR2 SVGAGI. The CDR3 has 15 residues. Trimming cost V 6 bases and J 3 bases, with 16 bases left between them. The CDR3 region has the DNA TGTGCCAGCAGCATGACATCGGAGCGGACAGATACGCAGTATTTT. As protein: CASSMTSERTDTQYF.

As to this clone: Relative to the germline gene, one junction end is altered; a read error may explain this. Here the CDR3 reads CASSWGFSYSYTF. The CDR3 DNA is TGTGCCAGTTCTTGGGGCTTTTCCTATAGCTACACCTTC. The rearrangement joins TRBV6-5 to TRBJ1-2, with D possibly TRBD1 on 5 matching bases. Germline CDR1 MNHEY, CDR2 SVGAGI. The CDR3 spans 13 residues.

V usage is TRBV11-3 and J usage is TRBJ1-1; TRBD1 matches 8 bases. The V gene's germline CDR1 is SGHNT and CDR2 YENEEA. This CDR3 contains 15 residues. V trimming: 5 bases; J trimming: 0 bases; junction bases outside the gene matches: 5. This CDR3 is CASSERDRLNTEAFF. For the CDR3, the DNA is TGTGCCAGCAGCGAGCGGGACAGGCTGAACACTGAAGCTTTCTTT.

J is TRBJ1-5 and V is TRBV4-2; D is undetermined. Germline-derived CDR1 and CDR2 are LGHNA and YNFKEQ. The CDR3 extends over 15 amino acids. Trimming cost V 2 bases and J 4 bases, with 12 bases left between them. CDR3 residues: CASSQTPGGNQPQHF. Here the CDR3 DNA reads TGTGCCAGCAGCCAAACCCCAGGAGGGAATCAGCCCCAGCATTTT.

The count of this clone is one. This rearrangement joins TRBV10-3 to TRBJ2-7; D is perhaps TRBD1 (6 bases). Trimming removed 4 bases at V and 3 bases at J, with 7 bases between. Germline CDR1 reads ENHRY; CDR2 reads SYGVKD. There are 12 residues in the CDR3. The CDR3 sequence: CAISAQGYEQYF. In DNA form, the CDR3 reads TGTGCCATCAGTGCACAGGGCTACGAGCAGTACTTC.

V and J are TRBV21-1 and TRBJ1-2. TRBV21-1 is shown as a pseudogene. The CDR3 extends over 15 amino acids. The DNA for the CDR3 is TGTGCCAGCAGCAAAAAAGCTCGATTCCACTATGGCTACACCTTC. This sequence encodes CASSKKARFHYGYTF.

The chain has TRBV4-3 and TRBJ2-7; a possible D gene is TRBD2 (5 bases). The CDR3 extends over 15 amino acids. Germline lookup yields CDR1 LGHNA and CDR2 YSLEER. V dropped 0 bases and J dropped 4 bases, with 13 bases sitting between them. The CDR3 region has the DNA TGCGCCAGCAGCCAAGAACTACGGACTCTGTACGAGCAGTACTTC. Protein product: CASSQELRTLYEQYF.

The chain couples TRBV4-2 to TRBJ1-6; 7 nucleotides align to TRBD1. Per the germline V gene, CDR1 is LGHNA and CDR2 is YNFKEQ. The CDR3 loop spans 15 amino acids. The V segment lost 2 bases and the J segment 7 bases; nucleotides outside the gene matches: 5. CDR3 protein: CASSQLRDSNSPLHF. The CDR3 nucleotides are TGTGCCAGCAGCCAACTTCGGGACAGCAATTCACCCCTCCACTTT.

V usage is TRBV28 and J usage is TRBJ2-5; D is possibly TRBD2 (6 bases). Germline values: CDR1 MDHEN, CDR2 SYDVKM. This CDR3 spans 13 amino acids. V was cut by 10 bases and J by 5 bases, with 17 bases left in between. The CDR3 nucleotides are TGTGCCACCCGGGGGTGGGTTTTGGAGACCCAGTACTTC. Its translation: CATRGWVLETQYF.

This sequence joins TRBV6-2 or TRBV6-3 and TRBJ1-3; D is unresolved. From germline, CDR1 is MNHEY and CDR2 SVGEGT. Trimming removed 4 bases from V and 4 bases from J, with 14 bases in between. The CDR3 runs 15 residues. CDR3 protein: CASSSTLNTGNTIYF. In nucleotides, the CDR3 is TGTGCCAGCAGTTCCACCTTGAACACGGGAAACACCATATATTTT.

This clone was recorded a few times. The chain uses TRBV10-3 and TRBJ2-2; 11 bases line up with TRBD2. The V and J ends lost 6 bases and 3 bases, in that order; junction bases with no gene match: 6. Germline V gives CDR1 ENHRY, CDR2 SYGVKD. This CDR3 has 16 amino acids. The CDR3 DNA sequence: TGTGCCATCAGCAAACTAGCGGGAGATGACACCGGGGAGCTGTTTTTT. It translates to CAISKLAGDDTGELFF.

The chain carries TRBV4-3 and TRBJ1-5; D is undetermined. Germline loops: CDR1 LGHNA, CDR2 YSLEER. Trimming pared 0 bases from V and 5 bases from J, leaving 11 bases between. There are 15 residues in the CDR3. As DNA, the CDR3 is TGCGCCAGCAGCCAAGATCGCGGGGTCTATCAGCCCCAGCATTTT. Protein sequence: CASSQDRGVYQPQHF.

This chain joins TRBV19 and TRBJ1-2; 8 bases are a match to TRBD1. Germline CDR1 is LNHDA and CDR2 is SQIVND (reference sequence). Unmatched junction bases numbered 11, after V lost 3 bases and J lost 14 bases. The CDR3 contains 13 residues. The CDR3 DNA reads as TGTGCCAGTAGTATGTCGGACAGGGCCCCACCGACCTTC. Amino acids: CASSMSDRAPPTF.

V and J are TRBV27 and TRBJ2-2; 8 nucleotides match TRBD1. The CDR3 extends over 18 amino acids. Germline CDR1 reads MNHEY; CDR2 reads SMNVEV (reference sequence). Germline trimming cut 0 bases from V and 4 bases from J; bases unmatched to any gene: 10. The CDR3 sequence: CASSLSSPGGLATGELFF. In DNA, the CDR3 is TGTGCCAGCAGTTTATCTAGCCCAGGGGGCTTGGCCACCGGGGAGCTGTTTTTT.

V is TRBV28 and J is TRBJ1-1, with 8 positions matching TRBD1. CDR3 length: 12 residues. J gave up 8 bases and V 9 bases, and 8 bases lay outside the gene matches. CDR1 is MDHEN and CDR2 is SYDVKM in the germline V gene. As DNA, the CDR3 is TGTGCCAGTAAGACAGGGGATAGCGAAGCTTTCTTT. Its protein product is CASKTGDSEAFF.

The chain couples TRBV29-1 to TRBJ2-7; D is possibly TRBD1 (7 bases). Trimming cost V 7 bases and J 4 bases, with 26 bases left between them. Germline V CDR1 and CDR2: SQVTM, ANQGSEA. This CDR3 is built from 16 residues. The CDR3 bases are TGCAGCGCCAGTGGCCGAGGGGGGACAGCTTCTTACGAGCAGTACTTC. It is translated as CSASGRGGTASYEQYF.

V usage is TRBV19 and J usage is TRBJ1-4; TRBD1 agrees at 8 bases. The length of the CDR3 is 14 residues. J lost 4 bases, V lost 2 bases, and 0 bases had no gene match. In germline, CDR1 is LNHDA, CDR2 SQIVND (reference sequence). The CDR3 region is CASSITGGNEKLFF. DNA of the CDR3: TGTGCCAGTAGTATAACAGGGGGTAATGAAAAACTGTTTTTT.

The rearrangement links TRBV18 to TRBJ1-5, with D unresolved. The CDR3 sequence is 15 residues long. Germline CDR1 KGHSH, CDR2 LQKENI. Trimming removed 3 bases from V and 2 bases from J, with 11 bases in between. CDR3 region: CASSPTGSRNQPQHF. The CDR3 DNA is TGTGCCAGCTCACCCACCGGGAGCCGCAATCAGCCCCAGCATTTT.

The chain employs TRBV2 and TRBJ2-3; 10 bases map to TRBD1. Germline values: CDR1 SNHLY, CDR2 FYNNEI. The CDR3 is made up of 15 amino acids. The V gene end was trimmed by 6 bases and the J gene end by 5 bases; junction bases not matched to a gene: 8. CDR3 residues: CASSAGTGVIDTQYF. The CDR3 DNA is TGTGCCAGCAGCGCCGGGACAGGGGTAATAGATACGCAGTATTTT.

The chain combines TRBV18 with TRBJ2-3, with 7 bases matching TRBD1. Germline V gives CDR1 KGHSH, CDR2 LQKENI. The CDR3 runs 16 residues. The V gene end was trimmed by 4 bases and the J gene end by 2 bases; junction bases not matched to a gene: 9. Here the CDR3 DNA reads TGTGCCAGCTCACAAGATACAGGGGTCTTCACAGATACGCAGTATTTT. Translating it yields CASSQDTGVFTDTQYF.

This sequence joins TRBV12-3 or TRBV12-4 and TRBJ2-1; possibly TRBD1 for D (6 bases). V was clipped by 3 bases and J by 10 bases, with 13 bases between them. The CDR3 spans 13 residues. This CDR3 reads CASSFGGLGEQFF. In nucleotides, the CDR3 is TGTGCCAGCAGTTTTGGGGGCCTTGGGGAGCAGTTCTTC.

The chain carries TRBV4-2 and TRBJ2-7, with TRBD2 as a possible D gene (5 bases). V lost 0 bases, J lost 2 bases, and 8 bases lay in between. The CDR3 has 14 residues. Germline CDR1 is LGHNA and CDR2 is YNFKEQ. The CDR3 DNA follows: TGTGCCAGCAGCCAAGAGCGGGCCGCCTACGAGCAGTACTTC. It encodes CASSQERAAYEQYF.

This clone was found once. V gene TRBV7-2 combines with J gene TRBJ1-3; 9 bases are shared with TRBD1. The CDR3 is made up of 16 amino acids. J was trimmed by 3 bases and V by 5 bases; bases with no gene match: 8. The V gene's germline CDR1 is SGHTA and CDR2 FQGNSA. DNA for the CDR3: TGTGCCAGCAGCGAACAGGGGGCATTCGTTGGAAACACCATATATTTT. Protein: CASSEQGAFVGNTIYF.

This chain uses TRBV3-1 (or the pseudogene TRBV3-2) with TRBJ1-2; TRBD1 is a possible D gene (6 bases). CDR1 is LGHDT, CDR2 YNNKEL, per germline (reference sequence). The CDR3 consists of 15 residues. V shed 2 bases and J shed 2 bases, with 12 bases lying between them. CDR3 amino acids: CASSQRLDRNYGYTF. The CDR3 DNA is TGTGCCAGCAGCCAAAGACTCGACAGGAACTATGGCTACACCTTC.